These T cell receptor beta chains were read from a single sample in a study of T-cell reconstitution after alpha-beta-depleted transplantation in children. Via MiXCR, TCRdb re-called the PCR reads, giving one row per CDR3 protein. The sample contains some 550,000 distinct CDR3 sequences, about a sixth of which appear only once. The specimen was PBMCs from the stem cell graft donor, collected from the stem cell graft. The receptor source for this set is a human donor who donated a stem cell graft to a child with acute lymphoblastic leukemia. Both conserved end residues are part of each CDR3.

TRBJ2-6	TRBV29-1	CSVAWGRKAGANVLTF
TRBJ2-7	TRBV29-1	CSVRPGDNPYEQYF
TRBJ2-4	TRBV12-3/TRBV12-4	CASSLSLPVGKNIQYF
TRBJ2-4	TRBV11-2	CASSRDRDRRNSQYF
TRBJ2-1	TRBV20-1	CSGLRGSYNEQFF
TRBJ1-3	TRBV12-3/TRBV12-4	CASSFGGLTGNTIYF
TRBJ2-6	TRBV6-1	CASSEAGQGASGANVLTF
TRBJ1-3	TRBV7-2	CASNLQGDVNSGNTIYF
TRBJ2-1	TRBV6-1	CASSENRRTYNEQFF
TRBJ2-2	TRBV29-1	CSARGPLKGTGELFF
TRBJ2-3	TRBV2	CASSEGPDTQYF
TRBJ1-2	TRBV5-1	CASSRRQAKSYGYTF
TRBJ2-3	TRBV9	CASSEDSGPITDTQYF
TRBJ2-2	TRBV5-6	CASSLNLAWELFF
TRBJ2-7	TRBV10-3	CAISAGPTSGASDEQYF
TRBJ2-7	TRBV12-3/TRBV12-4	CASSLVTSGGFYEQYF
TRBJ2-1	TRBV7-3	CASSGTRHNEQFF
TRBJ2-2	TRBV7-9	CASSFFRGNTGELFF
TRBJ2-7	TRBV5-1	CASSLHRVDNEQYF
TRBJ1-1	TRBV28	CASSSGPRRGAFF
TRBJ2-7	TRBV4-1	CASSQYYPGQGPEQYF
TRBJ1-1	TRBV7-9	CASSLELEAFF